This T cell receptor (beta chain) was observed in a study of CD8 T cells in ankylosing spondylitis. This clonotype was seen at least ten times. As yet, its antigen is unknown. TCRdb fed the 5' RACE reads into MiXCR, producing one record per CDR3 protein. The sample holds around 180,000 distinct CDR3 sequences, around 13% seen once. Study results and caveats: There was a TCR beta motif, made of fewer than 10 highly homologous variants, that appeared characteristic of ankylosing spondylitis blood. The authors reported significant enrichment of disease-linked clones in matched ankylosing spondylitis synovial fluid.

J was trimmed by 5 bases and V by 2 bases; bases with no gene match: 3. Germline V CDR1 and CDR2: SGHTA, FQGNSA. The CDR3 contains 15 residues. Sequencing was performed on blood, either unsorted or a sorted T cell fraction (not recorded which). The sequence derives from a female donor with ankylosing spondylitis or in good health (not recorded which). V is TRBV7-2 and J is TRBJ2-1, with TRBD2 matching over 10 bases. CDR3 protein: CASSLITSGNNEQFF. The CDR3 DNA sequence: TGTGCCAGCAGCTTAATAACTAGCGGGAACAATGAGCAGTTCTTC.